The T cell receptor (beta chain) under discussion was sequenced for a study of beta chain features in type 1 diabetes. Looking at the study overall: The patients were much like the healthy donors in age, gender and cell yields. The study's findings and limits: VDJ junctions sequenced from type 1 diabetes patients showed fewer insertions and more deletions. Moderate yet significant TCRB CDR3 shortening was seen in Type 1 diabetes patients in all four CD4+ subsets.

The single heparinised draw taken from each donor contained 90 to 150 mL of blood on average. Expressed TCRB transcripts were sequenced, since all the RNA that had been isolated was reverse transcribed. Sequencing was performed with immunoSEQ multiplex PCR; in TCRdb, only in-frame clones are kept and a portion is missing. The sample has hundreds of thousands of clones, about 10% seen once. From germline, CDR1 is SGHRS and CDR2 YFSETQ. V lost 9 bases, J lost 1 base, and 6 bases stayed unmatched. The CDR3 extends over 13 amino acids. With regard to this clone: What it binds is unknown.

The clonotype originates from a woman aged 18-30 years in good health. The chain uses TRBV5-1 and TRBJ1-1; TRBD1 matches at 7 bases. Sequenced input: naive CD4+ T cells from blood. CDR3 DNA sequence: TGCGCCACCTCCGAGGGGGCGAACACTGAAGCTTTCTTT. Residues: CATSEGANTEAFF.